This T cell receptor beta chain was observed in a study of blood T cell repertoires in COVID-19. About the study: In each case, the material was cDNA or gDNA derived from T cells, B-cell-depleted T cells, or PBMCs.

Sequencing used immunoSEQ multiplex PCR; TCRdb keeps in-frame clones, though not all of them. The table lists roughly 21,000 clones, 83% of them singletons. V dropped 3 bases and J dropped 4 bases, with 5 bases sitting between them. The germline V gene encodes CDR1 DFQATT and CDR2 SNEGSKA (reference sequence). This CDR3 spans 11 amino acids. The TCR sequence derives from a human donor in a cohort sampled during active COVID-19. This chain uses TRBV20-1 with TRBJ2-3; D unclear. Sequencing used peripheral blood. The CDR3 DNA follows: TGCAGTGCTAGCCCCGCAGATACGCAGTATTTT. As protein: CSASPADTQYF.